Below, one T cell receptor beta chain is given with its context. In its sample, this clonotype was seen many times. It has no known antigen specificity. No much larger clonotype is one base removed from it; base qualities were not supplied. This sample is drawn from a study of T cells in Graves' hyperthyroidism and ophthalmopathy (dated by TCRdb to the late 2010s). Looking at the study overall: Peripheral blood was collected at initial diagnosis, before any treatment. Whether ophthalmopathy could be predicted prospectively was tested in an independent validation cohort made up of under 20 hyperthyroidism patients plus 17 patients who later progressed to ophthalmopathy. Thyroid tissue and blood T-cell repertoires from more than 5 Graves' hyperthyroidism patients were also compared in the study. To identify distinguishing TCR V-J signatures, a discovery cohort of around 98 patients was used, comprising 43 with Graves' ophthalmopathy and 57 with stable Graves' hyperthyroidism. After sampling, hyperthyroidism patients received methimazole starting at 30 mg daily, and ophthalmopathy patients received high-dose intravenous methylprednisolone. TCR Vbeta CDR3 sequencing of roughly 140 peripheral blood samples (around 45 ophthalmopathy, under 80 hyperthyroidism and roughly 17 progressor patients) is reported in the paper. For training and testing, the approximately 92 patients in the discovery cohort were randomly divided in a 7:3 ratio. Here is what the overall study found, with its caveats: A 13 V-J signature model separated ophthalmopathy from stable hyperthyroidism, with roughly 88% sensitivity and roughly 84% specificity in cross-validation and 80%/75% in testing. In validation, the model predicted progression to ophthalmopathy a median of around six months before onset, with roughly 71% sensitivity and more than 72% specificity. No statistical method was used to fix the sample size in advance, and group allocation was not hidden from the investigators. Blood samples also contained most of the expanded thyroid clonotypes (frequency above 0.001), which suggests that blood repertoires may reflect thyroid immune responses.

In the ophthalmopathy patients, disease was moderately to severely active, with a Clinical Activity Score of 3 or more, a NOSPECS grade of 4 or more, and a duration of less than 3 months. The study excluded patients with uncontrolled infections, other autoimmune diseases, pregnancy or lactation. Clinical symptoms, serum thyroxine and TRAb, thyroid ultrasound, and orbital computed tomography formed the basis for the diagnoses. PBMCs were isolated from about 9.1 ml of fresh peripheral blood by Ficoll-Paque density gradient centrifugation. Total RNA was extracted using Trizol reagent, and RNA quality was assessed on an Agilent 2100 Bioanalyzer. The TCR beta CDR3 regions were amplified from the RNA transcripts. For the first round of RT-PCR on the TCR CDR3, the HTBI primer set was used together with the Qiagen OneStep RT-PCR kit. A second multiplex PCR round built the libraries, followed by size selection and purification. Sequencing of the libraries was done on an Illumina HiSeq2000 using paired-end 100 bp reads. The authors' analysis ran thus. SOAPnuke was used to process the raw data, removing reads that contained adapters or uncalled bases, had a mean Phred below 15, or lacked an exact match to the constant primer or identifier. COPE v1.2.5 was used to merge the high-quality paired reads, and each unique nucleotide sequence was defined as a clonotype. MiTCR v1.1 was used to align the clonotypes against IMGT TRBV, TRBD and TRBJ reference segments. The analysis was restricted to V-J combinations with a frequency above 0.0001, which together covered roughly 99% of the repertoires. A TCS score was defined as the ratio of F50 (clonal expansion) to E x V (chaos), with BLOSUM62-based TCRdist applied between CDR3 peptides within each V-J. Welch's t-statistics and random forest reduced just over 500 V-J features to about 13, which were used in a naive Bayes classifier (R e1071). TCRdb handled the public reads itself, with Q25 trimming in fastp and clone calling in MiXCR, and kept productive beta chains. Each entry merges the rows of one CDR3 protein and shows their most common DNA and genes. TCRdb's processing, not the authors' own work, is the source of the V and J calls. The sample table holds about 500,000 distinct CDR3 sequences, of which roughly a sixth were seen once. The ten biggest clones cover over 25% of the sample.

CDR1 and CDR2, looked up from the germline V gene, are MDHEN and SYDVKM. From cysteine to phenylalanine, the CDR3 is 15 amino acids long. Just CDR3 DNA is preserved here, 45 bases in frame from base 1. V drops 4 bases and J drops 2 bases, leaving 14 bases in between. The TCR originated in a woman aged 25 to 39 with Graves' ophthalmopathy. The V gene is TRBV28 and the J gene is TRBJ1-2; the D segment cannot be called with confidence. Specimen: blood. In nucleotides, the sequence is TGTGCCAGCAGTTCCCTTAATGGCCAGAACTATGGCTACACCTTC. It translates to CASSSLNGQNYGYTF.